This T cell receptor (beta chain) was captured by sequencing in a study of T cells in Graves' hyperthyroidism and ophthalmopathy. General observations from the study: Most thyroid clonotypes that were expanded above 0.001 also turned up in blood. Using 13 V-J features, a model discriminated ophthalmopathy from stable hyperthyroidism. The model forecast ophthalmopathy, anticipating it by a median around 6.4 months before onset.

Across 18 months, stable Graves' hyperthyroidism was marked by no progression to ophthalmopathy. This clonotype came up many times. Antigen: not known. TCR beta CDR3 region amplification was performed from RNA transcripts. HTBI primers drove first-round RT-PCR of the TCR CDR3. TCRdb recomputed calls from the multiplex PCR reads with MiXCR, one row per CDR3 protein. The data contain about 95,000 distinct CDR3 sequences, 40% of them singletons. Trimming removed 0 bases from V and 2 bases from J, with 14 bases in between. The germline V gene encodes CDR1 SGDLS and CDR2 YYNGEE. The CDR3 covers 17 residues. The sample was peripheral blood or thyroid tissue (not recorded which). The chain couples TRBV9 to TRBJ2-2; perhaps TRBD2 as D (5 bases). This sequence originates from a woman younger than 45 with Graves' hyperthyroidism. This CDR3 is CASSVALARFNTGELFF. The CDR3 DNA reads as TGTGCCAGCAGCGTAGCCCTAGCACGGTTTAACACCGGGGAGCTGTTTTTT. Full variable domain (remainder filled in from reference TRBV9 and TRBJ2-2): DSGVTQTPKHLITATGQRVTLRCSPRSGDLSVYWYQQSLDQGLQFLIQYYNGEERAKGNILERFSAQQFPDLHSELNLSSLELGDSALYFCASSVALARFNTGELFFGEGSRLTVL.